This note documents a single T cell receptor beta chain sequence. This record belongs to a study of T cells of healthy individuals. CDR3 length: 14 amino acids. Germline-derived CDR1 and CDR2 are LNHDA and SQIVND (reference sequence). The V and J ends lost 3 bases and 6 bases respectively, with 14 bases between them. Using its own MiXCR run on the 5' RACE reads, TCRdb lists one record per CDR3 protein. The sample consists of about 53,000 distinct CDR3 sequences, about 15% of them appearing once. The origin of this receptor is a human donor in good health. V and J are TRBV19 and TRBJ1-1; weak D call: TRBD1 (6 bases). The CDR3 spells CASSIDWGRAEAFF. The CDR3 coding sequence is TGTGCCAGTAGTATTGACTGGGGGCGGGCTGAAGCTTTCTTT.